The 5 T cell receptor beta chains reported below all come from one sample, sequenced in a study of T cell responses to AZD1222 COVID-19 vaccine. The protocol was immunoSEQ multiplex PCR, while the TCRdb copy is restricted to in-frame clones and leaves out a portion. Counted here are over 100,000 clones, 86% occurring once; the ten biggest clones make up roughly 12%. The sequencing used peripheral blood, collected on day 0 of AZD1222 vaccination. The source is an adult in good health.

V is TRBV27 and J is TRBJ2-3, with 8 bases that match TRBD2. After removal of 5 bases from V and 0 bases from J, the junction contained 13 bases not matched to a gene. This CDR3 region has 18 residues. Germline CDR1 MNHEY, CDR2 SMNVEV (reference sequence). This CDR3 reads CASSPSVYGGVSTDTQYF. In DNA, the CDR3 is TGTGCCAGCAGTCCCTCGGTATACGGGGGGGTTAGCACAGATACGCAGTATTTT.

The table lists this clone with a count of one. This chain joins TRBV4-3 and TRBJ1-1, with 11 nucleotides matching TRBD1. Germline loops: CDR1 LGHNA, CDR2 YSLEER. The CDR3 contains 18 residues. V gave up 0 bases and J gave up 4 bases; unmatched junction bases: 10. The CDR3 spells CASSQDQTVGTGGTEAFF. CDR3 coding DNA: TGCGCCAGCAGCCAAGATCAGACGGTCGGGACAGGGGGCACTGAAGCTTTCTTT.

V is TRBV30 and J is TRBJ2-5; a possible D gene is TRBD2 (6 bases). The CDR3 totals 12 residues. V was trimmed by 5 bases and J by 2 bases, leaving 9 bases between them. Germline CDR1 GTSNPN, CDR2 SVGIG (reference sequence). CDR3 coding DNA: TGTGCCTGGGGGACTGCGCAAGAGACCCAGTACTTC. This gives the protein CAWGTAQETQYF. Variable domain in full (rest from reference TRBV30 and TRBJ2-5): SQTIHQWPATLVQPVGSPLSLECTVEGTSNPNLYWYRQAAGRGLQLLFYSVGIGQISSEVPQNLSASRPQDRQFILSSKKLLLSDSGFYLCAWGTAQETQYFGPGTRLLVL.

The chain recombines TRBV7-9 with TRBJ1-2; D is possibly TRBD1 (5 bases). The V and J ends lost 5 bases and 4 bases respectively, with 17 bases between them. The germline gives CDR1 SEHNR, CDR2 FQNEAQ (reference sequence). This CDR3 is built from 15 residues. The CDR3, as DNA: TGTGCCAGCAGCCCGGCAGGAGGGGTGATCTATGGCTACACCTTC. Translating it yields CASSPAGGVIYGYTF.

This chain joins TRBV5-1 and TRBJ2-2; tentatively, D is TRBD1 or TRBD2 (5 bases each). Trimming removed 4 bases at V and 3 bases at J, with 10 bases between. This CDR3 is 14 amino acids long. Germline V gene sequence: CDR1 SGHRS, CDR2 YFSETQ. The CDR3 region is CASSPGGDTGELFF. The CDR3 DNA is TGCGCCAGCAGCCCTGGGGGAGACACCGGGGAGCTGTTTTTT.